Listed below are T cell receptor beta chains from one sample, sequenced in a study of CD8+CD57+ T cells in acquired aplastic anemia. TCRdb recomputed calls from the reads with MiXCR, one row per CDR3 protein. There are approximately 170,000 distinct CDR3 sequences in the sample; around half occur only once, and roughly 15% lies in the top ten. The sample consisted of sorted CD4+, CD8+, or CD8+CD57+ T cells (not recorded which) from PBMCs. These receptors all stem from a human donor in good health, serving as a control. The CDR3 runs from the conserved cysteine through the conserved F or W. The D gene is left open where the match is weak. Clone size is shown for a subset of rows, as once, few, many or a class of expanded clone.

>-|TRBV2|TRBD1|TRBJ2-2
TGTGCCAGCAGTGACAGGGGGCAAACCGGGGAGCTGTTTTTT
CASSDRGQTGELFF
>many|TRBV20-1|-|TRBJ1-1
TGCAGTGCCAAACGTCCAAGGGGGATGACTGAAGCTTTCTTT
CSAKRPRGMTEAFF
>many|TRBV6-6|TRBD1|TRBJ1-2
TGTGCCAGCAGATCCGGGACAGCGTATGGCTACACCTTC
CASRSGTAYGYTF
>many|TRBV3-1|-|TRBJ1-2
TGTGCCAGCAGCCAAGCTGCCCCGATGGGCTATGGCTACACCTTC
CASSQAAPMGYGYTF
>-|TRBV7-8|-|TRBJ1-2
TGTGCCAGCAGTTTCACCCGGTTAGTGACCCTCTATGGCTACACCTTC
CASSFTRLVTLYGYTF
>-|TRBV14|-|TRBJ1-1
TGTGCCAGCAGCCAAGTGCCAGGGAACACTGAAGCTTTCTTT
CASSQVPGNTEAFF
>-|TRBV16|-|TRBJ1-2
TGTGCCAGCAGCCACTCCTACTATGGCTACACCTTC
CASSHSYYGYTF
>once|TRBV10-2|TRBD1|TRBJ2-7
TGCGCCAGCAACCCCGGGACAGGGGCGGGGGAGCAGTACTTC
CASNPGTGAGEQYF
>few|TRBV6-6|-|TRBJ2-5
TGTGCCAGCAGTTACCCCAGGGGAGAGGGAGAGACCCAGTACTTC
CASSYPRGEGETQYF
>few|TRBV5-1|TRBD1|TRBJ1-2
TGCGCCAGCAGCTTGGCGGGACAGGGCGATGGCTACACCTTC
CASSLAGQGDGYTF
>few|TRBV20-1|-|TRBJ1-1
TGCAGTGCTAGATTGGGGGCGAGCACTGAAGCTTTCTTT
CSARLGASTEAFF
>-|TRBV19|TRBD1|TRBJ1-5
TGTGCCAGTAACCCCCGGGACAGCATAAATCAGCCCCAGCATTTT
CASNPRDSINQPQHF
>once|TRBV7-8|-|TRBJ1-4
TGTGCCAGCAGCTTAGCCCTGAGACTAGCGGGGCAACTGTTTTTT
CASSLALRLAGQLFF
>many|TRBV11-3|-|TRBJ1-3
TGTGCCAGCAGCATCATGGGGGGAAACACCATATATTTT
CASSIMGGNTIYF
>many|TRBV7-9|-|TRBJ1-2
TGTGCCAGCAGCTTGGGCAGCTTGAATGGCTACACCTTC
CASSLGSLNGYTF
>-|TRBV9|-|TRBJ2-1
TGTGCCAGCAGCGTAGCTGTGGGACTCAACTACAATGAGCAGTTCTTC
CASSVAVGLNYNEQFF
>-|TRBV7-8|-|TRBJ2-5
TGTGCCAGCAGCTTAGTCTCGGAGACCCAGTACTTC
CASSLVSETQYF
>-|TRBV29-1|TRBD2|TRBJ2-3
TGCAGCGTTGGAGCGGGAGTGGGCACAGATACGCAGTATTTT
CSVGAGVGTDTQYF
>-|TRBV19|-|TRBJ2-2
TGTGCCAGTAGTATAGCCGACAGACCCACCGGGGAGCTGTTTTTT
CASSIADRPTGELFF
>few|TRBV12-3/TRBV12-4|TRBD1|TRBJ1-1
TGTGCCAGCAGCTTAGACAGGGCCTCCGAAGCTTTCTTT
CASSLDRASEAFF
>-|TRBV24-1|TRBD1|TRBJ2-7
TGTGCCACCAGTGATGCACGGACGGGACAGACCTACGAGCAGTACTTC
CATSDARTGQTYEQYF
>-|TRBV15|-|TRBJ1-2
TGTGCCACCAGCAGAGATTGGGTGGGCAACTATGGCTACACCTTC
CATSRDWVGNYGYTF
>few|TRBV5-4|TRBD1|TRBJ2-5
TGTGCCAGCAGCTTCCGAGGGACAGGGGTAGAGACCCAGTACTTC
CASSFRGTGVETQYF
>many|TRBV20-1|-|TRBJ2-5
TGCAGCGCGCATGGCTGGCAGGGCCAAGAGACCCAGTACTTC
CSAHGWQGQETQYF
>-|TRBV7-9|-|TRBJ2-1
TGTGCCAGCAGCCTTCTCGATTCTATATCTTACAATGAGCAGTTCTTC
CASSLLDSISYNEQFF
>many|TRBV20-1|-|TRBJ2-5
TGCAGTGCTAGTAGCGGCGTACAAGAGACCCAGTACTTC
CSASSGVQETQYF
>-|TRBV7-2|TRBD1|TRBJ1-5
TGTGCCAGCAGCTTAGATCCGGGACAGGATAGCAATCAGCCCCAGCATTTT
CASSLDPGQDSNQPQHF
>-|TRBV25-1|-|TRBJ1-3
TGTGTCAGCAGTGACTCTAAAGGCTCTGGAAACACCATATATTTT
CVSSDSKGSGNTIYF
>-|TRBV7-3|TRBD1|TRBJ1-4
TGTGCCAGCGGCCCCGACAGGGATTACGAAAAACTGTTTTTT
CASGPDRDYEKLFF
>many|TRBV5-5|-|TRBJ2-3
TGTGCCAGCAGCTTAGTGTTGGGGACCACAGATACGCAGTATTTT
CASSLVLGTTDTQYF
>once|TRBV6-5|TRBD1|TRBJ1-1
TGTGCCAGCAGGGGGACAGGGAATAAGAGGACTGAAGCTTTCTTT
CASRGTGNKRTEAFF
>-|TRBV6-4|-|TRBJ1-1
TGTGCCAGCAGTGACTCTATCGGGAGCACTGAAGCTTTCTTT
CASSDSIGSTEAFF
>-|TRBV20-1|-|TRBJ2-5
TGCAGTGCCGGACCTTCTGGGGTGGAGACCCAGTACTTC
CSAGPSGVETQYF
>many|TRBV4-3|-|TRBJ1-3
TGCGCCAGCAGCTATATGGAGGGAACTGGAAACACCATATATTTT
CASSYMEGTGNTIYF
>many|TRBV5-8|TRBD1|TRBJ1-2
TGTGCCAGCAGCGGGGGACAGGGGTCCTATGGCTACACCTTC
CASSGGQGSYGYTF
>many|TRBV2|-|TRBJ2-3
TGTGCCAACGCCGGGGGACGCGCAGATACGCAGTATTTT
CANAGGRADTQYF
>-|TRBV27|TRBD1|TRBJ1-4
TGTGCCAGCAGTTCCTACCGGGACAGGGGTGAAAAACTGTTTTTT
CASSSYRDRGEKLFF
>many|TRBV4-2|-|TRBJ2-7
TGTGCCAGCAGCCAAGACGCGTTGGGGGCCTACGAGCAGTACTTC
CASSQDALGAYEQYF
>many|TRBV5-1|-|TRBJ2-5
TGCGCCAGCAGCCTGCAGCTAGTCGGGGAGACCCAGTACTTC
CASSLQLVGETQYF
>many|TRBV6-2/TRBV6-3|TRBD1|TRBJ1-1
TGTGCCAGCAGTAAGGACAGGGGAGCTTTCTTT
CASSKDRGAFF
>many|TRBV4-2|TRBD1|TRBJ1-6
TGTGCCAGCAGCCAAGAAACAGGGGGGCATAATTCACCCCTCCACTTT
CASSQETGGHNSPLHF
>-|TRBV20-1|TRBD1|TRBJ1-1
TGCAGTGCTATCGGACAGGGGGCTGAAGCTTTCTTT
CSAIGQGAEAFF
>many|TRBV5-1|TRBD1|TRBJ2-5
TGCGCCAGCAGCTTCGGACAGGGGACTAAAGAGACCCAGTACTTC
CASSFGQGTKETQYF
>-|TRBV14|TRBD1|TRBJ1-4
TGTGCCAGCAGCCAAGGGACAGGGGGGTATGAAAAACTGTTTTTT
CASSQGTGGYEKLFF
>many|TRBV12-3/TRBV12-4|TRBD1|TRBJ1-1
TGTGCCAGCAGTTTATCCGATTGGACAGGGGCGTCGAACACTGAAGCTTTCTTT
CASSLSDWTGASNTEAFF
>few|TRBV19|-|TRBJ1-2
TGTGCCAGTAGTATAGTCGGGGCGCTTGGCTACACCTTC
CASSIVGALGYTF
>many|TRBV7-2|TRBD2|TRBJ2-3
TGTGCCAGCAGCTTACTAGCGGGGGGGAGCACAGATACGCAGTATTTT
CASSLLAGGSTDTQYF
>-|TRBV2|-|TRBJ2-6
TGTGCCAGCAGTGAAGAACGGGACAACGTCCTGACTTTC
CASSEERDNVLTF
>-|TRBV15|TRBD1|TRBJ1-5
TGTGCCACCAGCTCAACAGGGGGAAGCAATCAGCCCCAGCATTTT
CATSSTGGSNQPQHF
>-|TRBV7-2|-|TRBJ2-5
TGTGCCAGCAGCTGGGGGATTGTGGAGACCCAGTACTTC
CASSWGIVETQYF
>-|TRBV27|-|TRBJ2-7
TGTGCCAGCAGTTCGGGGCTTGGTAGGACCTACGAGCAGTACTTC
CASSSGLGRTYEQYF
>once|TRBV6-5|TRBD2|TRBJ2-3
TGTGCCAGCAGCCTATCCTGGACTAGCGGGAGTTGGGATACGCAGTATTTT
CASSLSWTSGSWDTQYF
>-|TRBV7-2|-|TRBJ2-3
TGCGCCAGCAGCTCGGGTGGTCACGGCACAGATACGCAGTATTTT
CASSSGGHGTDTQYF
>many|TRBV5-4|TRBD2|TRBJ2-5
TGTGCCAGCAGCTCCGGACTAGCCTCGGAGACCCAGTACTTC
CASSSGLASETQYF
>many|TRBV20-1|TRBD2|TRBJ2-1
TGCAGTGCTGATACCTCGGGACTACGTTCCTACAATGAGCAGTTCTTC
CSADTSGLRSYNEQFF
>-|TRBV5-1|TRBD2|TRBJ2-7
TGCGCCAGCAGCTTAGGTTCTAGCGGGATCTACGAGCAGTACTTC
CASSLGSSGIYEQYF
>few|TRBV29-1|-|TRBJ1-1
TGCAGCGTTGAAGATTCGGGCAGGAAGCGGAACACTGAAGCTTTCTTT
CSVEDSGRKRNTEAFF
>-|TRBV10-3|-|TRBJ1-1
TGTGCCACCAGTGAGTTGGGGGTTGGCACTGAAGCTTTCTTT
CATSELGVGTEAFF
>-|TRBV27|-|TRBJ1-4
TGTGCCAGCAGTTTCGAGGGGCGTGGTGAAAAACTGTTTTTT
CASSFEGRGEKLFF
>-|TRBV4-3|-|TRBJ1-4
TGCGCCAGCAGCCAAGAGCCAGGGGTTGAAAAACTGTTTTTT
CASSQEPGVEKLFF